One sample yielded the 21 T cell receptor beta chains listed below, sequenced in a study of early T cells in non-severe SARS-CoV-2 infection. TCRdb analysed the 5' RACE reads with MiXCR anew, one entry per CDR3 protein. Of around 50,000 distinct CDR3 sequences in the sample, around 4% were seen once. The sequenced material came from whole blood. The receptors shown here come from an adult who was a healthcare worker with PCR-confirmed SARS-CoV-2 infection or an uninfected control (not recorded which).

The sample holds many counts of this clonotype. V and J are TRBV5-6 and TRBJ2-5; TRBD2 agrees at 9 bases. Germline V gives CDR1 SGHDT, CDR2 YYEEEE. V gave up 0 bases and J gave up 6 bases; unmatched junction bases: 12. The CDR3 has 17 residues. The CDR3 here is CASSLAAGGRASKTQYF. In DNA, the CDR3 is TGTGCCAGCAGCTTGGCCGCAGGCGGGAGGGCCTCCAAGACCCAGTACTTC.

The chain couples TRBV5-4 to TRBJ1-1, with D maybe TRBD1 (5 bases). The V gene's germline CDR1 is SGHNT and CDR2 YYREEE (reference sequence). Trimming pared 5 bases from V and 1 base from J, leaving 9 bases between. This CDR3 is built from 13 residues. The CDR3 sequence: CASSTTGNTEAFF. CDR3 nucleotides: TGTGCCAGCAGTACCACAGGGAACACTGAAGCTTTCTTT.

This clonotype has ten or more counts. The chain carries TRBV7-9 and TRBJ1-2; TRBD1 matches 11 bases. V shed 6 bases, J shed 2 bases, and the junction held 5 bases outside the gene matches. The CDR3 length is 15 residues. The V gene's germline CDR1 is SEHNR and CDR2 FQNEAQ (reference sequence). The CDR3 region has the DNA TGTGCCAGCAGTTCCGGACAGGGGGCAAACTATGGCTACACCTTC. This codes for CASSSGQGANYGYTF. The full variable domain, completed using reference TRBV7-9 and TRBJ1-2, is DTGVSQNPRHKITKRGQNVTFRCDPISEHNRLYWYRQTLGQGPEFLTYFQNEAQLEKSRLLSDRFSAERPKGSFSTLEIQRTEQGDSAMYLCASSSGQGANYGYTFGSGTRLTVV.

V usage is TRBV5-1 and J usage is TRBJ1-1, with a weak D call TRBD1 (6 bases). The germline V gene has CDR1 SGHRS and CDR2 YFSETQ. V was shortened by 4 bases and J by 8 bases, with 12 bases between the two germline ends. This CDR3 region has 12 residues. The CDR3 region is CASSPWGTEAFF. The DNA of the CDR3 is TGCGCCAGCAGCCCATGGGGGACAGAAGCTTTCTTT.

The sample holds a few counts of this clonotype. This rearrangement joins TRBV10-1 to TRBJ2-6; 7 bases fit TRBD1. V gave up 3 bases and J gave up 4 bases; unmatched junction bases: 6. Germline assignment: CDR1 WNHNN and CDR2 SYGVQD (reference sequence). The CDR3 totals 16 residues. CDR3 nucleotide sequence: TGCGCCAGCAGTGACAAGACAGGGTCAGGGGCCAACGTCCTGACTTTC. Protein product: CASSDKTGSGANVLTF.

In this sample, this clonotype turned up many times. The gene calls are TRBV29-1 and TRBJ2-3; D is uncertain. The CDR3 runs to 14 residues. Germline V gene data show CDR1 as SQVTM and CDR2 as ANQGSEA. V was shortened by 4 bases and J by 2 bases, with 13 bases between the two germline ends. The CDR3 DNA sequence: TGCAGCGTTGGTGCACGCCGAAACACAGATACGCAGTATTTT. It yields the protein CSVGARRNTDTQYF.

This clonotype was detected many times. The rearrangement uses TRBV18 and TRBJ1-2, with 9 nucleotides matching TRBD1. The CDR3 length is 15 residues. Germline V lookup: CDR1 KGHSH, CDR2 LQKENI. With 3 bases clipped from V and 3 bases from J, the junction kept 5 bases outside the gene matches. CDR3 nucleotides: TGTGCCAGCTCACCGAACAGGGGGCGAGACTATGGCTACACCTTC. It specifies CASSPNRGRDYGYTF.

This clonotype appeared many times. The chain combines TRBV5-1 with TRBJ1-5, with D possibly matching TRBD1 (6 bases). This CDR3 contains 15 residues. Between the trimmed V and J ends, which lost 0 bases and 5 bases, there was a span of 12 bases. Germline CDR1 reads SGHRS; CDR2 reads YFSETQ. CDR3 in amino acids: CASSLAGDKYQPQHF. The DNA for the CDR3 is TGCGCCAGCAGCTTGGCCGGGGACAAATATCAGCCCCAGCATTTT.

This rearrangement joins TRBV5-1 to TRBJ1-3; D uncertain. The germline V and J ends were trimmed by 0 bases and 0 bases, with 7 bases remaining between them. In germline, CDR1 is SGHRS, CDR2 YFSETQ. The CDR3 is 15 residues long. The CDR3 sequence: CASSLAASSGNTIYF. The CDR3 DNA is TGCGCCAGCAGCTTGGCCGCGAGCTCTGGAAACACCATATATTTT.

This clonotype has a count of ten or more. The chain has TRBV27 and TRBJ2-2; the D gene is possibly TRBD2 (5 bases). The ends were cut back, 3 bases at V and 4 bases at J, with 12 bases in the middle. Germline V gives CDR1 MNHEY, CDR2 SMNVEV (reference sequence). The CDR3 totals 15 residues. The CDR3 reads CASSFLPSPTGELFF. The CDR3 DNA follows: TGTGCCAGCAGTTTTTTACCTAGCCCCACCGGGGAGCTGTTTTTT.

This clonotype was seen many times. The chain recombines TRBV6-5 with TRBJ2-1; 10 bases align to TRBD1. This CDR3 contains 15 residues. Unmatched junction bases numbered 4, after V lost 4 bases and J lost 4 bases. Germline values: CDR1 MNHEY, CDR2 SVGAGI. The CDR3 DNA reads as TGTGCCAGCAGTTTCGACAGGGGGCCATACAATGAGCAGTTCTTC. Its protein product is CASSFDRGPYNEQFF.

Many counts were recorded for this clonotype. The V and J genes are TRBV3-1 and TRBJ2-5; D may be TRBD1 or TRBD2 (5 bases each). Germline CDR1 is LGHDT and CDR2 is YNNKEL (reference sequence). With 0 bases removed from V and 7 bases from J, the gap between germline ends came to 12 bases. CDR3 length equals 14 residues. The CDR3 spells CASSQERGYGTQYF. The CDR3 DNA follows: TGTGCCAGCAGCCAAGAACGGGGCTACGGGACCCAGTACTTC.

The sample holds many counts of this clonotype. The J gene is TRBJ2-6, the V gene TRBV7-2; D is uncertain. The CDR3 has 17 residues. Germline V gene data show CDR1 as SGHTA and CDR2 as FQGNSA. Trimming cost V 4 bases and J 0 bases, with 13 bases left between them. DNA of the CDR3: TGTGCCAGCAGCTACGCAGGATTTAGCTCTGGGGCCAACGTCCTGACTTTC. The encoded protein is CASSYAGFSSGANVLTF.

Only a few counts were recorded for this clonotype. V usage is TRBV20-1 and J usage is TRBJ2-3; 8 positions agree with TRBD2. The CDR3 loop spans 16 amino acids. In germline, CDR1 is DFQATT, CDR2 SNEGSKA (reference sequence). The V and J ends lost 5 bases and 0 bases, in that order; junction bases with no gene match: 10. The CDR3 DNA follows: TGCAGTGCTGGAATTAGCGGGGCCTTGAGCACAGATACGCAGTATTTT. This gives the protein CSAGISGALSTDTQYF.

The chain uses TRBV29-1 and TRBJ2-3, with 7 positions matching TRBD1. CDR1 SQVTM and CDR2 ANQGSEA come from the germline V gene. The CDR3 runs 15 residues. Trimming took 0 bases from V and 0 from J; bases not matched to a gene: 3. The chain's CDR3 is CSVEEGGQSTDTQYF. CDR3 DNA: TGCAGCGTTGAAGAAGGGGGCCAAAGCACAGATACGCAGTATTTT.

At least ten counts were recorded for this clonotype. The chain is built from TRBV6-1 and TRBJ2-2; D is possibly TRBD1 or TRBD2 (6 bases each). The ends were cut back, 7 bases at V and 1 base at J, with 16 bases in the middle. CDR1 and CDR2 from the germline V gene are MNHNS and SASEGT. This CDR3 has 16 amino acids. DNA of the CDR3: TGTGCCAGCACTCCAGAGGGGGGACAGAACACCGGGGAGCTGTTTTTT. Protein product: CASTPEGGQNTGELFF.

The chain uses TRBV20-1 and TRBJ2-3, with 16 bases identical to TRBD2. V shed 5 bases and J 2 bases; nucleotides not matched to a gene: 10. Germline lookup yields CDR1 DFQATT and CDR2 SNEGSKA (reference sequence). This CDR3 has 18 residues. CDR3 protein: CSAVTPGLAGGTTDTQYF. For the CDR3, the DNA is TGCAGTGCTGTAACCCCGGGACTAGCGGGAGGGACCACAGATACGCAGTATTTT.

In its sample, this clonotype was seen many times. CDR3 nucleotide sequence: TGCAGCGCTACTACCAGGGGGAACGAGCAGTACTTC. Its protein is CSATTRGNEQYF. This chain links TRBV29-1 with TRBJ2-7; 7 bases are a match to TRBD1. Losses at the gene ends were 7 bases for V and 5 bases for J; bases not matched to a gene: 8. Germline CDR1 SQVTM, CDR2 ANQGSEA. CDR3 size: 12 residues.

This chain joins TRBV3-1 and TRBJ1-1; TRBD1 agrees at 11 bases. The CDR3 is 15 residues long. J gave up 4 bases and V 4 bases, and 5 bases lay outside the gene matches. Germline values: CDR1 LGHDT, CDR2 YNNKEL (reference sequence). The CDR3 here is CASSPGQGAGTEAFF. CDR3 DNA sequence: TGTGCCAGCAGCCCCGGACAGGGGGCCGGCACTGAAGCTTTCTTT.

This clonotype came up many times. V is TRBV29-1 and J is TRBJ2-3; D uncertain. Trimming removed 8 bases from V and 2 bases from J, with 5 bases in between. The CDR3 covers 10 residues. Germline values: CDR1 SQVTM, CDR2 ANQGSEA. This CDR3 is CSIDTDTQYF. In DNA, the CDR3 is TGCAGCATAGACACAGATACGCAGTATTTT.

Ten or more counts support this clonotype. The genes are TRBV12-3 or TRBV12-4 and TRBJ1-4; D remains unclear. This CDR3 is built from 14 residues. The ends were cut back, 6 bases at V and 5 bases at J, with 13 bases in the middle. Here the CDR3 reads CASSRVGLNEKLFF. In nucleotides, the CDR3 is TGTGCCAGCAGCCGAGTTGGGCTCAATGAAAAACTGTTTTTT.